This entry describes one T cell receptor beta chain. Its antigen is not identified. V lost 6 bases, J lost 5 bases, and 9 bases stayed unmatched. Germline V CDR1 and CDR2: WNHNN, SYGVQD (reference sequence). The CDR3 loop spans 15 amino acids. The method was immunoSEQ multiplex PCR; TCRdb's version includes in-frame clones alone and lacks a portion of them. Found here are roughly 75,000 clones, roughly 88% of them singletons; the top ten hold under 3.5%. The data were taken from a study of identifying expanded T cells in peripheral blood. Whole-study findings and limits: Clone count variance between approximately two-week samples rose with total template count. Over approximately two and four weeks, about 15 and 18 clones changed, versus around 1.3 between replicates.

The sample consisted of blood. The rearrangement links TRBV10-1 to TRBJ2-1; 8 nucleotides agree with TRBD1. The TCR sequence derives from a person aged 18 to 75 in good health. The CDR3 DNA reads TGCGCCAGCAGGGCGACAGGGGTCACACACAATGAGCAGTTCTTC. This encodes CASRATGVTHNEQFF.